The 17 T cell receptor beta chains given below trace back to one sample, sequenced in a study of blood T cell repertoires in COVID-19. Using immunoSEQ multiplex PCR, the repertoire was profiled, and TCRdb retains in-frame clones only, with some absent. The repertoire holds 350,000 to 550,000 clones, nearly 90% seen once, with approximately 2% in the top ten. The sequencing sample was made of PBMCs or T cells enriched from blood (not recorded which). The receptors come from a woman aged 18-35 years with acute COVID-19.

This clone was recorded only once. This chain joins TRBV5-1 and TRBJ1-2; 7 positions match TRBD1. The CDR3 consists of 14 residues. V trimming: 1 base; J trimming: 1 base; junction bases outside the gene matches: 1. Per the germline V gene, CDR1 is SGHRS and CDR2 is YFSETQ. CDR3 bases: TGCGCCAGCAGCTTGTGGGACAGTAACTATGGCTACACCTTC. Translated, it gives CASSLWDSNYGYTF. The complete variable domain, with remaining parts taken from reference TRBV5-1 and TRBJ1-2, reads KAGVTQTPRYLIKTRGQQVTLSCSPISGHRSVSWYQQTPGQGLQFLFEYFSETQRNKGNFPGRFSGRQFSNSRSEMNVSTLELGDSALYLCASSLWDSNYGYTFGSGTRLTVV.

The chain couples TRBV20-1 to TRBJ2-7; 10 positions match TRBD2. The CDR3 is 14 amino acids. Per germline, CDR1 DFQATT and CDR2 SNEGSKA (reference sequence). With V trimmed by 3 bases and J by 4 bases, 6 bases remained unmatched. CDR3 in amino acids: CSASLAGVLYEQYF. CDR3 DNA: TGCAGTGCTAGTCTAGCGGGAGTCTTATACGAGCAGTACTTC.

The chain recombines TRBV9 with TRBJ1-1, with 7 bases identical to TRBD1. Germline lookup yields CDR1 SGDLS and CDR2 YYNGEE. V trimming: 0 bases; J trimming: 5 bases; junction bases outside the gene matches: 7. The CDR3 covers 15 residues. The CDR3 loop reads CASSVDEGAGTEAFF. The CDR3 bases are TGTGCCAGCAGCGTAGACGAGGGGGCGGGGACTGAAGCTTTCTTT.

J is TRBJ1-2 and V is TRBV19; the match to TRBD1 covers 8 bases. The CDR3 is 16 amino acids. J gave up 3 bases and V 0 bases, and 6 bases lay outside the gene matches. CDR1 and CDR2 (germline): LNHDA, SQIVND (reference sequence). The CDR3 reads CASSIDRTGHHYGYTF. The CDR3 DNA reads TGTGCCAGTAGTATAGACCGGACAGGGCATCACTATGGCTACACCTTC.

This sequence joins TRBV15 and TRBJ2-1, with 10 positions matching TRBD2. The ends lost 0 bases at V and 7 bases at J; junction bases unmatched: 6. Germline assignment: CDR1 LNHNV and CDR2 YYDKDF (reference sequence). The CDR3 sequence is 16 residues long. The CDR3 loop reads CATSREVAGGVNEQFF. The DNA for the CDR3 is TGTGCCACCAGCAGAGAAGTAGCGGGGGGCGTTAATGAGCAGTTCTTC.

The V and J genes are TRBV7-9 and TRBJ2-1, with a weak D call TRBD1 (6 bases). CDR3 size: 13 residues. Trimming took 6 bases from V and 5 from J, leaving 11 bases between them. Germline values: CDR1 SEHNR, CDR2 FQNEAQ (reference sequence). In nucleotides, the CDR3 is TGTGCCAGCAGACTAAACAGGGACAATGAGCAGTTCTTC. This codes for CASRLNRDNEQFF. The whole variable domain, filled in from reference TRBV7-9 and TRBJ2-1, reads DTGVSQNPRHKITKRGQNVTFRCDPISEHNRLYWYRQTLGQGPEFLTYFQNEAQLEKSRLLSDRFSAERPKGSFSTLEIQRTEQGDSAMYLCASRLNRDNEQFFGPGTRLTVL.

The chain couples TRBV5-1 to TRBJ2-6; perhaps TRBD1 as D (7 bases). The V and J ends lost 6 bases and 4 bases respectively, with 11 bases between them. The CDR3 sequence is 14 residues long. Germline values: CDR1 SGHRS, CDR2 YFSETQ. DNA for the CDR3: TGCGCCAGCAAGGGGGCGGGAGGGGCCAACGTCCTGACTTTC. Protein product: CASKGAGGANVLTF.

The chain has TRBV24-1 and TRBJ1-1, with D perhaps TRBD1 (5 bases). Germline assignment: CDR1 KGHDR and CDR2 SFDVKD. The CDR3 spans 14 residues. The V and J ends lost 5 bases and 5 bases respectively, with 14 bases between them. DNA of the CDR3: TGTGCCACCAGTGCGGATTGGGGCGGAACTGAAGCTTTCTTT. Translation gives CATSADWGGTEAFF.

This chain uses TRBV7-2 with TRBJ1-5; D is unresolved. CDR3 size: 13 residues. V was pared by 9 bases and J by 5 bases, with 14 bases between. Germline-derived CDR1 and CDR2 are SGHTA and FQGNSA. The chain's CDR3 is CASTYRRDQPQHF. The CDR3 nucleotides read TGTGCCAGTACGTATAGGAGAGATCAGCCCCAGCATTTT.

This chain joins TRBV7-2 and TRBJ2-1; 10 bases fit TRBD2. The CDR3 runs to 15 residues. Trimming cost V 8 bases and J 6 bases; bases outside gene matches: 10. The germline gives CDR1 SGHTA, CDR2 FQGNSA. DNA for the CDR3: TGTGCCAGCGGGGTGGCTAGCGGGAGCTTCAATGAGCAGTTCTTC. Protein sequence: CASGVASGSFNEQFF.

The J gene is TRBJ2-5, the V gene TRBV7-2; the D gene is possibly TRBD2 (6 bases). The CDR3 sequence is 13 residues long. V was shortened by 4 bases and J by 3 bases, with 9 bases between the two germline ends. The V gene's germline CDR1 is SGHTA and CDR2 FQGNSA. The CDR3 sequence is CASSSTREETQYF. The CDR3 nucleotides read TGTGCCAGCAGCTCGACTAGGGAAGAGACCCAGTACTTC. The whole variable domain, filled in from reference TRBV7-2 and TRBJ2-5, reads GAGVSQSPSNKVTEKGKDVELRCDPISGHTALYWYRQSLGQGLEFLIYFQGNSAPDKSGLPSDRFSAERTGGSVSTLTIQRTQQEDSAVYLCASSSTREETQYFGPGTRLLVL.

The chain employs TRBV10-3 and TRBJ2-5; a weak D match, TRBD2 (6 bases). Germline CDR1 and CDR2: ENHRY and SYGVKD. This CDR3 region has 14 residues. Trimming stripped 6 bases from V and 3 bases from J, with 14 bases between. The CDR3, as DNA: TGTGCCATCAGCCAACTAGCAGATGAAGAGACCCAGTACTTC. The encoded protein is CAISQLADEETQYF.

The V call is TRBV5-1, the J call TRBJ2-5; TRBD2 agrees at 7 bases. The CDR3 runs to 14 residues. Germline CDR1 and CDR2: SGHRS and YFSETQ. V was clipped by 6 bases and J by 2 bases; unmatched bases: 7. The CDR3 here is CASKLPGGQETQYF. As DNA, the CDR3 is TGCGCCAGCAAGCTACCCGGGGGGCAAGAGACCCAGTACTTC.

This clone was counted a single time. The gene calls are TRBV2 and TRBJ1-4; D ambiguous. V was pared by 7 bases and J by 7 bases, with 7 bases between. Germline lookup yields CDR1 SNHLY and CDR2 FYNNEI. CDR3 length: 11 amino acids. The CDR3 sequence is CASMEAEKLFF. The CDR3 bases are TGTGCCAGCATGGAGGCTGAAAAACTGTTTTTT.

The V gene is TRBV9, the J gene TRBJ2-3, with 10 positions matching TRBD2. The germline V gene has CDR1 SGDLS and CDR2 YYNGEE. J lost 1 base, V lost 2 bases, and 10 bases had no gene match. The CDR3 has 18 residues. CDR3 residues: CASSVRAGGIGGTDTQYF. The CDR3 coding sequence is TGTGCCAGCAGCGTGCGAGCGGGGGGGATAGGCGGCACAGATACGCAGTATTTT.

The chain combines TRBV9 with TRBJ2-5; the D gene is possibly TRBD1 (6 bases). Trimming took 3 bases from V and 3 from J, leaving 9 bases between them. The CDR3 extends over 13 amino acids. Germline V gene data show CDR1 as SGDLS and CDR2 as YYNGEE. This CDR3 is CASSANREETQYF. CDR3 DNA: TGTGCCAGCAGCGCAAACAGGGAAGAGACCCAGTACTTC.

The CDR3 here is CASSLDWGVNSPLHF. The CDR3, as DNA: TGCGCCAGCAGCTTGGATTGGGGGGTTAATTCACCCCTCCACTTT. The rearrangement links TRBV5-1 to TRBJ1-6; weak D call: TRBD1 (5 bases). Per the germline V gene, CDR1 is SGHRS and CDR2 is YFSETQ. CDR3 length equals 15 residues. Trimming pared 0 bases from V and 6 bases from J, leaving 10 bases between.